The present entry profiles one T cell receptor (beta chain) with its context. Sequenced by immunoSEQ multiplex PCR; TCRdb stores in-frame clones only, minus some. Of fewer than 85,000 clones in the sample, approximately 94% were seen once. The source of the sample is a study of technical replicates of blood from several donors. CDR1 and CDR2 (germline): SGHAT, FQNNGV. V lost 6 bases and J lost 3; bases outside the gene matches: 8. The CDR3 consists of 16 residues. The chain has TRBV11-2 and TRBJ2-2; 9 nucleotides align to TRBD2. The receptor comes from a human donor in good health. Sample: T cells isolated from PBMCs. CDR3 residues: CASSPRASGDTGELFF. In DNA form, the CDR3 reads TGTGCCAGCAGTCCTAGGGCTAGCGGGGACACCGGGGAGCTGTTTTTT.